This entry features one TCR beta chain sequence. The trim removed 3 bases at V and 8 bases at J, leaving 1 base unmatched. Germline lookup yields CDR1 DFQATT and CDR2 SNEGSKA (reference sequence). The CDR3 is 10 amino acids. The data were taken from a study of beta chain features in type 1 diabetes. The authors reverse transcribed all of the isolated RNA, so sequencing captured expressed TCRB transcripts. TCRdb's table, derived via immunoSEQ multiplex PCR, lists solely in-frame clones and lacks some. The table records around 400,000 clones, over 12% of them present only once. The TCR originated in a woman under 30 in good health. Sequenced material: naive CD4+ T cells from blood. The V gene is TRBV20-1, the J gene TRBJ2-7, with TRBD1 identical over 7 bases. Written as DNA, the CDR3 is TGCAGTGCTAGGGGACAGCAGCAGTACTTC. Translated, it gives CSARGQQQYF.